This T cell receptor beta chain was identified in a study of cytomegalovirus exposure and HLA in healthy donors. The V gene's germline CDR1 is LNHDA and CDR2 SQIVND (reference sequence). This CDR3 has 18 residues. V lost 8 bases, J lost 4 bases, and 24 bases lay in between. A multiplex PCR was run with 60 Vbeta primers and 13 Jbeta primers. The protocol was immunoSEQ multiplex PCR, while the TCRdb copy is restricted to in-frame clones and leaves out a portion. There are 150,000 to 200,000 clones in the sample; around three quarters occur only once, and over 2% lies in the top ten. This TCR was recovered from a woman aged 50 to 65 in good health and CMV-seronegative. The sample consisted of PBMCs. The chain joins TRBV19 to TRBJ2-6; D is unresolved. The CDR3 sequence is CASSLTRQVASGANVLTF. The CDR3 coding sequence is TGTGCCAGTTCCCTCACCAGGCAGGTGGCATCGGGGGCCAACGTCCTGACTTTC.